The table lists the clone carrying this T cell receptor (beta chain) with a few counts. Unmatched junction bases numbered 12, after V lost 6 bases and J lost 8 bases. The CDR3 length is 15 residues. The record originates from a study of blood T cells in healthy people across ages. Study-wide context: About one barcoded beta molecule was captured per two T cells (by template switching).

Together with a sample-barcoded 5' primer, a J-beta primer mix was included in a second PCR lasting about 7 to 12 cycles. The template-switch adaptor, which had 12 random nucleotides, put a tag on each cDNA molecule. One entry per CDR3 protein results from TCRdb running MiXCR on the 5' RACE reads. The sample contains roughly 650,000 distinct CDR3 sequences, 32% of which appear only once. The rearrangement joins TRBV12-3 or TRBV12-4 to TRBJ2-4, with 8 bases matching TRBD2. This TCR derives from a woman over 75 in good health. The sequenced sample was blood. The CDR3 DNA reads as TGTGCCAGCAGCTCCCATGGGACTAGTAGGGACATTCAGTACTTC. Protein product: CASSSHGTSRDIQYF.